The 16 T cell receptor beta chains below were found in one sample sequenced in a study of shared clonotypes between healthy human individuals. Terminally differentiated effector memory CD45RA+ cells were excluded by CCR7 positive selection of CD45RO-negative cells. Sequencing was performed with immunoSEQ multiplex PCR; in TCRdb, only in-frame clones are kept and a portion is missing. The table lists about 1,900,000 clones, over 85% of them singletons. The sequenced sample consisted of naive CD8+ T cells sorted from blood. These receptors came from a man aged 18 to 30 in good health.

This sequence joins TRBV4-3 and TRBJ2-2; TRBD2 aligns across 11 bases. The length of the CDR3 is 19 residues. CDR1 is LGHNA, CDR2 YSLEER, per germline. Trimming at V came to 0 bases and at J to 3 bases, leaving 9 bases not matched to a gene. CDR3 amino acids: CASSQDRASGRYYTGELFF. Here the CDR3 DNA reads TGCGCCAGCAGCCAAGATCGGGCTAGCGGGAGGTATTACACCGGGGAGCTGTTTTTT.

This clone appeared a single time. V usage is TRBV5-1 and J usage is TRBJ2-3; 8 positions agree with TRBD2. J was trimmed by 2 bases and V by 2 bases; bases with no gene match: 7. This CDR3 spans 16 amino acids. Germline CDR1 reads SGHRS; CDR2 reads YFSETQ. The chain's CDR3 is CASSFTGTSPTDTQYF. The CDR3, as DNA: TGCGCCAGCAGCTTCACCGGGACTAGTCCCACAGATACGCAGTATTTT.

The chain employs TRBV5-1 and TRBJ1-1, with a possible D match to TRBD1 (6 bases). CDR3 length: 16 residues. Looked up from germline, CDR1 is SGHRS and CDR2 is YFSETQ. Trimming stripped 2 bases from V and 0 bases from J, with 14 bases between. CDR3 amino acids: CASSFGGIRMNTEAFF. In DNA, the CDR3 is TGCGCCAGCAGCTTCGGGGGCATTCGGATGAACACTGAAGCTTTCTTT.

The chain uses TRBV23-1 and TRBJ2-1; unclear D gene. TRBV23-1 is treated as an ORF (open reading frame) with a function not yet certain. Trimming removed 3 bases from V and 0 bases from J, with 9 bases in between. CDR3 length equals 15 residues. This chain's CDR3 is CASSHGVFSYNEQFF. For the CDR3, the DNA is TGCGCCAGCAGTCACGGTGTTTTCTCCTACAATGAGCAGTTCTTC.

As regards this clone: Additional DNA sequences in this sample encode the identical CDR3. V and J are TRBV6-5 and TRBJ1-1, with D maybe TRBD1 (5 bases). V shed 0 bases and J shed 3 bases, with 11 bases lying between them. Germline assignment: CDR1 MNHEY and CDR2 SVGAGI. The CDR3 is made up of 15 amino acids. CDR3 nucleotides: TGTGCCAGCAGTTACTCCCGGAGGGGCGACACTGAAGCTTTCTTT. This encodes CASSYSRRGDTEAFF.

DNA for the CDR3: TGTGCCAGTAGTATCGACCGTAACTATGGCTACACCTTC. Its translation: CASSIDRNYGYTF. This chain links TRBV19 with TRBJ1-2; D not certain. V was cut by 3 bases and J by 1 base, with 6 bases left in between. The CDR3 consists of 13 residues. The germline CDR1 and CDR2 sequences are LNHDA and SQIVND (reference sequence).

For this clone: Other DNA sequences in this specimen translate into the identical CDR3. The CDR3 protein is CASSLRTGDTEAFF. CDR3 nucleotide sequence: TGCGCCAGCAGCCTGAGGACAGGGGACACTGAAGCTTTCTTT. The rearrangement links TRBV5-1 to TRBJ1-1; 9 nucleotides agree with TRBD1. After removal of 4 bases from V and 3 bases from J, the junction contained 4 bases not matched to a gene. This CDR3 region has 14 residues. The germline V gene encodes CDR1 SGHRS and CDR2 YFSETQ.

The chain has TRBV13 and TRBJ2-3, with TRBD2 identical over 10 bases. Germline V gives CDR1 PRHDT, CDR2 FYEKMQ (reference sequence). V lost 8 bases and J lost 4; bases outside the gene matches: 3. The CDR3 is made up of 13 amino acids. The CDR3 loop is CASGTSDADTQYF. CDR3 bases: TGTGCCAGCGGGACTAGCGACGCAGATACGCAGTATTTT.

V and J are TRBV6-5 and TRBJ1-4; 7 positions match TRBD1. This CDR3 has 16 residues. V shed 2 bases, J shed 3 bases, and the junction held 6 bases outside the gene matches. The germline CDR1 and CDR2 sequences are MNHEY and SVGAGI. In DNA, the CDR3 is TGTGCCAGCAGTTACCAAACAGGGGAGGCTAATGAAAAACTGTTTTTT. As protein: CASSYQTGEANEKLFF.

V is TRBV5-5 and J is TRBJ2-7; 8 positions match TRBD2. The CDR3 extends over 14 amino acids. The V gene end was trimmed by 7 bases and the J gene end by 4 bases; junction bases not matched to a gene: 10. Germline V lookup: CDR1 SGHKS, CDR2 YYEKEE (reference sequence). The CDR3 DNA follows: TGTGCCAGCGCGATCGGGAGGGCCAGTTACGAGCAGTACTTC. This encodes CASAIGRASYEQYF.

The chain has TRBV19 and TRBJ2-1; D ambiguous. Germline-derived CDR1 and CDR2 are LNHDA and SQIVND (reference sequence). This CDR3 has 15 residues. Trimming took 6 bases from V and 4 from J, leaving 16 bases between them. CDR3 protein: CASSPLWSEYNEQFF. CDR3 bases: TGTGCCAGTAGCCCTTTGTGGAGTGAATACAATGAGCAGTTCTTC.

The gene calls are TRBV13 and TRBJ1-2; maybe TRBD1 (5 bases). Looked up from germline, CDR1 is PRHDT and CDR2 is FYEKMQ (reference sequence). The ends were cut back, 5 bases at V and 8 bases at J, with 21 bases in the middle. This CDR3 has 15 residues. In nucleotides, the CDR3 is TGTGCCAGCAGCCGAATGGGGGTTCTTGCTGAGGGCTACACCTTC. This codes for CASSRMGVLAEGYTF.

The chain carries TRBV27 and TRBJ2-7; D may be TRBD2 (5 bases). V dropped 4 bases and J dropped 3 bases, with 13 bases sitting between them. Per germline, CDR1 MNHEY and CDR2 SMNVEV (reference sequence). The CDR3 covers 14 residues. In DNA, the CDR3 is TGTGCCAGCAGTTCCCATCTTCGGGGCTACGAGCAGTACTTC. Protein product: CASSSHLRGYEQYF.

In the case of this clone: Within the sample, other DNA sequences also encode this same CDR3. The chain combines TRBV11-2 with TRBJ1-1; 10 bases map to TRBD1. The CDR3 is made up of 12 amino acids. After removal of 4 bases from V and 8 bases from J, the junction contained 1 base not matched to a gene. Germline CDR1 SGHAT, CDR2 FQNNGV. In DNA, the CDR3 is TGTGCCAGCAGCTCGGGACAGGGGGAAGCTTTCTTT. Its translation is CASSSGQGEAFF. Complete variable domain (other parts from reference TRBV11-2 and TRBJ1-1): EAGVAQSPRYKIIEKRQSVAFWCNPISGHATLYWYQQILGQGPKLLIQFQNNGVVDDSQLPKDRFSAERLKGVDSTLKIQPAKLEDSAVYLCASSSGQGEAFFGQGTRLTVV.

The rearrangement joins TRBV7-3 to TRBJ1-1, with a tentative D call TRBD1 (6 bases). Germline lookup yields CDR1 SGHTA and CDR2 FQGTGA. V lost 6 bases, J lost 4 bases, and 21 bases lay in between. The CDR3 is made up of 16 amino acids. The CDR3 DNA reads TGTGCCAGCAGTTTATACCCGACAGGCGTTGCCACTGAAGCTTTCTTT. It yields the protein CASSLYPTGVATEAFF. The full variable domain, completed using reference TRBV7-3 and TRBJ1-1, is GAGVSQTPSNKVTEKGKYVELRCDPISGHTALYWYRQSLGQGPEFLIYFQGTGAADDSGLPNDRFFAVRPEGSVSTLKIQRTERGDSAVYLCASSLYPTGVATEAFFGQGTRLTVV.

The chain is built from TRBV6-5 and TRBJ2-1, with unresolved D. Trimming removed 2 bases from V and 10 bases from J, with 9 bases in between. Germline CDR1 MNHEY, CDR2 SVGAGI. The CDR3 consists of 12 residues. CDR3 sequence: CASSYALGEQFF. The CDR3 region has the DNA TGTGCCAGCAGTTACGCTCTCGGGGAGCAGTTCTTC.